The T cell receptor (beta chain) under discussion was sequenced for a study of T cells after posttransplantation cyclophosphamide. The CDR3 sequence is 15 residues long. Germline V gives CDR1 KGHSH, CDR2 LQKENI. V was clipped by 8 bases and J by 0 bases; unmatched bases: 7. Profiled with immunoSEQ multiplex PCR; TCRdb holds only in-frame clones, not every one. The sample gives approximately 50,000 clones, 94% of which show up once; about 3.1% is in the top ten. This clone was picked up one time. The clonotype was recovered from a woman in her 30s in good health and a related stem cell transplant donor. The chain uses TRBV18 and TRBJ2-1; the match to TRBD1 covers 7 bases. Sequences were obtained from PBMCs. Here the CDR3 reads CASTSQGPSYNEQFF. The CDR3 nucleotides read TGTGCCAGCACGTCACAGGGGCCCTCCTACAATGAGCAGTTCTTC.